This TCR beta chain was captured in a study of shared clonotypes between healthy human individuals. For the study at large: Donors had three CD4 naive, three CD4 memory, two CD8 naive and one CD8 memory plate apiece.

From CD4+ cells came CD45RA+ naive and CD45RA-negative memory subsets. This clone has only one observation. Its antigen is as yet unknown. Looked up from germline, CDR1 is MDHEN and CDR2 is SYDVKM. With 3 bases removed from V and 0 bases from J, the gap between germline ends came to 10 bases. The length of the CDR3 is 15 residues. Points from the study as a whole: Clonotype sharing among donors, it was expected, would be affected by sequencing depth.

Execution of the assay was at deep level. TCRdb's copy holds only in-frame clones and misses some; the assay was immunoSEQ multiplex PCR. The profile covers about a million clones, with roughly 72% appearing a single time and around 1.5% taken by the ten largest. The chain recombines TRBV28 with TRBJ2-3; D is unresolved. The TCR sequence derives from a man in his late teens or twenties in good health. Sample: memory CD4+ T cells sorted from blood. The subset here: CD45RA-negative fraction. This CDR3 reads CASSFNVPSTDTQYF. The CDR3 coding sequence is TGTGCCAGCAGTTTCAACGTCCCTAGCACAGATACGCAGTATTTT.